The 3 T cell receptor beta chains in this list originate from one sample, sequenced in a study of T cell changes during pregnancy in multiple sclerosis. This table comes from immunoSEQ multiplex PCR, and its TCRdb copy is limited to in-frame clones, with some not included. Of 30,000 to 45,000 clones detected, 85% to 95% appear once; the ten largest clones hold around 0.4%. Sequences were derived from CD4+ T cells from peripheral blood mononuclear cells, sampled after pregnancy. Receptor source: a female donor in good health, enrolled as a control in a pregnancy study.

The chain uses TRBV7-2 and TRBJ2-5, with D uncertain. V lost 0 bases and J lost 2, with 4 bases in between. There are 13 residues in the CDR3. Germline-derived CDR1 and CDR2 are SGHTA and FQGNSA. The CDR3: CASSLARQETQYF. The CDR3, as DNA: TGTGCCAGCAGCTTAGCCAGGCAAGAGACCCAGTACTTC.

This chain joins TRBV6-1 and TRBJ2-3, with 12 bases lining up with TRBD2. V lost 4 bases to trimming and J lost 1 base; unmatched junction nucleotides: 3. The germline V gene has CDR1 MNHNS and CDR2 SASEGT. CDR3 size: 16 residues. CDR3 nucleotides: TGTGCCAGCAGTGCCACTAGCGGGGGGCGCACAGATACGCAGTATTTT. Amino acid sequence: CASSATSGGRTDTQYF.

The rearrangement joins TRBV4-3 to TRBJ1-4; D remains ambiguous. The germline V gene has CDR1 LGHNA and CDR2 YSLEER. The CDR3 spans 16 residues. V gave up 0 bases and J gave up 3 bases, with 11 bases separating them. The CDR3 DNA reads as TGCGCCAGCAGCCAAGAGGGCAGCCCAGCTAATGAAAAACTGTTTTTT. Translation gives CASSQEGSPANEKLFF.